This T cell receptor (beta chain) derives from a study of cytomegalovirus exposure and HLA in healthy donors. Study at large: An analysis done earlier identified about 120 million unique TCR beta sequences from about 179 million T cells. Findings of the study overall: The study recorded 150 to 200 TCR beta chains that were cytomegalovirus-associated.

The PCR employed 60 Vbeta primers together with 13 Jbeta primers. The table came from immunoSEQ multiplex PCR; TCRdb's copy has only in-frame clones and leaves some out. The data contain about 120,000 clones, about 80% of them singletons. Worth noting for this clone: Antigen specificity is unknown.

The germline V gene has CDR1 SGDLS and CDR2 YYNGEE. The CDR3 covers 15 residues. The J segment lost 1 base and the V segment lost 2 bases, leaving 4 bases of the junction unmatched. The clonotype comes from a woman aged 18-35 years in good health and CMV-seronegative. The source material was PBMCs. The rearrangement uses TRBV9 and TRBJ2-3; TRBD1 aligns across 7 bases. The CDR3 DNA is TGTGCCAGCAGCGTCGTAGGGGGCCGCACAGATACGCAGTATTTT. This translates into CASSVVGGRTDTQYF.